These 12 T cell receptor beta chains were sequenced from one sample in a study of blood T cell repertoires in COVID-19. Sequencing used immunoSEQ multiplex PCR; TCRdb keeps in-frame clones, though not all of them. The table lists 200,000 or so clones, roughly 90% of them singletons. Sequenced input: peripheral blood. The receptors come from a man aged 60-69 years who had recovered from COVID-19.

In DNA form, the CDR3 reads TGTGCCAGCAGCTTTGGGCGCACAGATACGCAGTATTTT. Its protein is CASSFGRTDTQYF. The J gene is TRBJ2-3, the V gene TRBV7-8; D unresolved. CDR1 SGHVS and CDR2 FQNEAQ come from the germline V gene. Trimming left V 3 bases short and J 1 base short, with 5 bases between. The CDR3 is 13 residues long.

V gene TRBV19 combines with J gene TRBJ1-2; 10 bases align to TRBD1. V lost 4 bases to trimming and J lost 3 bases; unmatched junction nucleotides: 5. Germline-derived CDR1 and CDR2 are LNHDA and SQIVND (reference sequence). The CDR3 runs 15 residues. In nucleotides, the CDR3 is TGTGCCAGTAGTAGAGGAGGGACAGGGGACTATGGCTACACCTTC. It yields the protein CASSRGGTGDYGYTF. Full variable domain (rest looked up from reference TRBV19 and TRBJ1-2): DGGITQSPKYLFRKEGQNVTLSCEQNLNHDAMYWYRQDPGQGLRLIYYSQIVNDFQKGDIAEGYSVSREKKESFPLTVTSAQKNPTAFYLCASSRGGTGDYGYTFGSGTRLTVV.

The genes are TRBV6-2 or TRBV6-3 and TRBJ2-1; TRBD2 agrees at 16 bases. This CDR3 has 16 amino acids. V shed 6 bases and J 13 bases; nucleotides not matched to a gene: 12. Looked up from germline, CDR1 is MNHEY and CDR2 is SVGEGT. CDR3 residues: CASSLGTSGRALIQFF. In DNA, the CDR3 is TGTGCCAGCAGCCTCGGGACTAGCGGGAGGGCCCTGATTCAGTTCTTC.

The rearrangement links TRBV19 to TRBJ1-2, with D possibly matching TRBD1 (5 bases). Trimming took 3 bases from V and 7 from J, leaving 18 bases between them. The CDR3 runs to 15 residues. CDR1 LNHDA and CDR2 SQIVND come from the germline V gene (reference sequence). The CDR3 loop reads CASSIGRGTGRGYTF. In DNA form, the CDR3 reads TGTGCCAGTAGTATCGGAAGGGGAACCGGACGTGGCTACACCTTC.

This chain joins TRBV2 and TRBJ1-2, with 9 positions matching TRBD1. Looked up from germline, CDR1 is SNHLY and CDR2 is FYNNEI. V was clipped by 8 bases and J by 4 bases; unmatched bases: 8. CDR3 length equals 14 residues. CDR3 DNA: TGTGCCAGCCTACCTGGGACAGGGATCTATGGCTACACCTTC. Protein sequence: CASLPGTGIYGYTF.

The chain recombines TRBV5-1 with TRBJ2-1; 7 bases agree with TRBD1. CDR1 and CDR2 (germline): SGHRS, YFSETQ. The CDR3 has 14 amino acids. Trimming cost V 6 bases and J 6 bases; bases outside gene matches: 9. The CDR3 coding sequence is TGCGCCAGCAAGGAGAGACAGGGCGGCAATGAGCAGTTCTTC. Translating gives CASKERQGGNEQFF.

The rearrangement joins TRBV6-2 or TRBV6-3 to TRBJ2-1; TRBD2 is a possible D gene (5 bases). CDR1 and CDR2 from the germline V gene are MNHEY and SVGEGT. The CDR3 has 12 residues. Trimming took off 4 bases at V and 9 bases at J, with 10 bases between the two ends. The CDR3 sequence: CASSWTGGEQFF. CDR3 coding DNA: TGTGCCAGCAGTTGGACCGGAGGTGAGCAGTTCTTC.

The gene calls are TRBV19 and TRBJ2-7; TRBD1 agrees at 9 bases. The germline V gene encodes CDR1 LNHDA and CDR2 SQIVND (reference sequence). The CDR3 consists of 15 residues. The J segment lost 4 bases and the V segment lost 3 bases, leaving 7 bases of the junction unmatched. CDR3 nucleotides: TGTGCCAGTAGTATGCTGACAGGGGGGGGTTACGAGCAGTACTTC. Translation: CASSMLTGGGYEQYF.

In regard to this clone: This CDR3 is also generated by other DNA sequences in the sample. The chain links TRBV6-5 to TRBJ2-3; TRBD2 agrees at 10 bases. Germline lookup yields CDR1 MNHEY and CDR2 SVGAGI. V dropped 4 bases and J dropped 6; count of bases not matched to a gene: 4. The CDR3 runs 14 residues. CDR3 bases: TGTGCCAGCAGTTTAGCGGGAGGCTCCGATACGCAGTATTTT. Its protein is CASSLAGGSDTQYF.

This clone has only one observation. The chain recombines TRBV28 with TRBJ1-3, with 9 bases fitting TRBD1. The junction had 7 bases not matched to a gene; V was cut back by 7 bases and J by 6 bases. From germline, CDR1 is MDHEN and CDR2 SYDVKM. The CDR3 is 14 residues long. CDR3 DNA sequence: TGTGCCAGCAACCCGGGACAGGGCCTAAACACCATATATTTT. This gives the protein CASNPGQGLNTIYF. The variable domain in full, with the rest retrieved from reference TRBV28 and TRBJ1-3, is DVKVTQSSRYLVKRTGEKVFLECVQDMDHENMFWYRQDPGLGLRLIYFSYDVKMKEKGDIPEGYSVSREKKERFSLILESASTNQTSMYLCASNPGQGLNTIYFGEGSWLTVV.

The rearrangement joins TRBV5-1 to TRBJ2-1; 10 positions agree with TRBD2. This CDR3 spans 15 amino acids. With 4 bases clipped from V and 7 bases from J, the junction kept 8 bases outside the gene matches. Germline V gives CDR1 SGHRS, CDR2 YFSETQ. The CDR3 sequence is CASSPTSGVTNEQFF. In DNA, the CDR3 is TGCGCCAGCAGCCCAACTAGCGGGGTAACGAATGAGCAGTTCTTC.

The chain carries TRBV4-2 and TRBJ2-3; 10 bases agree with TRBD2. Germline loops: CDR1 LGHNA, CDR2 YNFKEQ. CDR3 length: 18 residues. Trimming at V came to 1 base and at J to 4 bases, leaving 11 bases not matched to a gene. The CDR3 sequence is CASSQVSGASGRPDTQYF. In nucleotides, the CDR3 is TGTGCCAGCAGCCAAGTATCTGGGGCTAGCGGGAGACCAGATACGCAGTATTTT.